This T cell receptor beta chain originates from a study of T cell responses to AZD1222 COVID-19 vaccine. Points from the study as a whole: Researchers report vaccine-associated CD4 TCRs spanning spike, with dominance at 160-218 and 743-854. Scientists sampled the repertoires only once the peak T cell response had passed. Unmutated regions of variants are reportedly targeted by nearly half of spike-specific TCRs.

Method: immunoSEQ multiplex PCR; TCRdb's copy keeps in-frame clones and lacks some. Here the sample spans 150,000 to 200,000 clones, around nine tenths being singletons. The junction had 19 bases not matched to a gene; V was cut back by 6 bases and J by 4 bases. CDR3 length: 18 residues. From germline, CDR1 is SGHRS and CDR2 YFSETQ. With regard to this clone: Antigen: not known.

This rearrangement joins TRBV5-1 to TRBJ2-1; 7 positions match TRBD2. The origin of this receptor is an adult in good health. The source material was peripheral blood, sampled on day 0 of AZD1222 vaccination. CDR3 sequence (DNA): TGCGCCAGCACCCTGTCGTCTAGCGGAGTCTACTCTTACAATGAGCAGTTCTTC. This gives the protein CASTLSSSGVYSYNEQFF.